Listed below are T cell receptor beta chains from one sample, sequenced in a study of neoadjuvant anti-PD-1 for oral cavity cancer. Some clones are missing from TCRdb's copy, which holds only in-frame ones; the method was immunoSEQ multiplex PCR. The table lists roughly 14,000 clones, about 61% of them singletons. This specimen was PBMCs, taken before nivolumab (anti-PD-1) treatment. These receptors were taken from a person aged 40 to 85 with oral cavity squamous cell carcinoma. CDR3s include the opening cysteine and the closing phenylalanine or tryptophan. A D gene is named only where the DNA matches it firmly. Expanded clones get a size class; other rows say once, few or many, or leave the size out.

D,J,size,V,CDR3,DNA
-,TRBJ2-2,-,TRBV19,CATTLQRGELFF,TGTGCCACTACGCTCCAAAGGGGGGAGCTGTTTTTT
-,TRBJ1-1,few,TRBV5-4,CASSLGRGNTEAFF,TGTGCCAGCAGCTTGGGAAGGGGAAACACTGAAGCTTTCTTT
-,TRBJ1-1,-,TRBV25-1,CASSEYRGIDDTEAFF,TGTGCCAGCAGTGAATATCGGGGGATAGATGACACTGAAGCTTTCTTT
TRBD1,TRBJ1-2,-,TRBV5-6,CASSRTGAVGYTF,TGTGCCAGCAGCCGAACAGGGGCTGTTGGCTACACCTTC
TRBD2,TRBJ2-5,-,TRBV4-1,CASAAQESSGLASETQYF,TGCGCCAGCGCTGCTCAAGAATCTTCGGGACTAGCGAGCGAGACCCAGTACTTC
-,TRBJ1-2,-,TRBV4-2,CASSPLEGINYGYTF,TGTGCCAGCAGCCCACTCGAGGGAATTAACTATGGCTACACCTTC
-,TRBJ2-7,-,TRBV29-1,CSVRTGTYEQYF,TGCAGCGTCAGAACAGGGACCTACGAGCAGTACTTC
TRBD2,TRBJ2-1,-,TRBV9,CASSVGLAAYNEQFF,TGTGCCAGCAGCGTAGGGCTAGCGGCCTACAATGAGCAGTTCTTC
-,TRBJ1-1,-,TRBV7-8,CASSLARKAFF,TGTGCCAGCAGCTTAGCGAGGAAAGCTTTCTTT
-,TRBJ1-2,-,TRBV28,CASTRKGLGGYTF,TGTGCCAGCACAAGAAAGGGCCTGGGGGGCTACACCTTC
-,TRBJ2-7,-,TRBV20-1,CSVPLNPLQYF,TGCAGTGTTCCACTGAACCCCTTGCAGTACTTC
-,TRBJ1-5,-,TRBV7-2,CASSLFRQTNQPQHF,TGTGCCAGCAGCTTATTCCGGCAGACGAATCAGCCCCAGCATTTT
TRBD2,TRBJ2-2,-,TRBV6-1,CAGQGGSIHTGELFF,TGTGCCGGGCAGGGAGGGTCTATCCACACCGGGGAGCTGTTTTTT
-,TRBJ1-2,-,TRBV15,CATSRDGPRDGYTF,TGTGCCACCAGCAGAGATGGCCCGAGGGATGGCTACACCTTC
TRBD1,TRBJ1-1,-,TRBV19,CASTRRDRDTEAFF,TGTGCCAGTACCCGCCGGGACAGGGACACTGAAGCTTTCTTT
-,TRBJ1-1,few,TRBV4-1,CASSSTVNTEAFF,TGCGCCAGCAGCTCAACAGTGAACACTGAAGCTTTCTTT
-,TRBJ2-7,-,TRBV30,CAWRELISYEQYF,TGTGCCTGGAGGGAGTTGATCTCCTACGAGCAGTACTTC
-,TRBJ1-1,-,TRBV11-3,CASSLAPGMNTEAFF,TGTGCCAGCAGCTTAGCCCCAGGGATGAACACTGAAGCTTTCTTT
-,TRBJ2-1,-,TRBV7-9,CASSQRGSTSHNEQFF,TGTGCCAGCAGCCAACGGGGTAGCACCAGCCACAATGAGCAGTTCTTC
-,TRBJ1-1,few,TRBV7-3,CASSSGRGHTEAFF,TGTGCCAGCAGCTCGGGCCGGGGGCACACTGAAGCTTTCTTT
TRBD1,TRBJ1-1,-,TRBV19,CASSKGQGLENTEAFF,TGTGCCAGTAGTAAGGGACAGGGCTTGGAGAACACTGAAGCTTTCTTT
-,TRBJ1-1,-,TRBV5-4,CASSTSKNTEAFF,TGTGCCAGCAGCACCTCGAAGAACACTGAAGCTTTCTTT
TRBD2,TRBJ2-1,-,TRBV12-5,CASGWGLAANNEQFF,TGTGCTAGTGGTTGGGGACTAGCGGCTAACAATGAGCAGTTCTTC
TRBD1,TRBJ1-4,-,TRBV7-9,CASSRGTVATNEKLFF,TGTGCCAGCAGCCGCGGGACAGTTGCAACTAATGAAAAACTGTTTTTT
-,TRBJ1-1,-,TRBV4-2,CASSHPGGVEAFF,TGTGCCAGCAGCCATCCTGGGGGCGTTGAAGCTTTCTTT
TRBD2,TRBJ2-7,once,TRBV30,CAWSVPLGRSGGSYEQYF,TGTGCCTGGAGTGTACCCCTAGGTAGAAGCGGGGGCTCCTACGAGCAGTACTTC
-,TRBJ2-1,-,TRBV11-2,CASSTQRYIYNEQFF,TGTGCCAGCAGTACACAGCGGTACATCTACAATGAGCAGTTCTTC
-,TRBJ2-2,-,TRBV19,CASTFDRRTGELFF,TGTGCCAGTACCTTCGACAGGAGGACCGGGGAGCTGTTTTTT
TRBD1,TRBJ1-2,-,TRBV7-8,CASSDTSDRANYGYTF,TGTGCCAGCAGCGACACTTCGGACAGGGCTAACTATGGCTACACCTTC
-,TRBJ1-1,-,TRBV10-1,CASMPGGNTEAFF,TGCGCCAGCATGCCCGGAGGGAACACTGAAGCTTTCTTT
-,TRBJ1-1,-,TRBV5-6,CASSLEGVRVGTEAFF,TGTGCCAGCAGCTTGGAAGGGGTCAGGGTTGGCACTGAAGCTTTCTTT
TRBD1,TRBJ2-7,-,TRBV5-1,CASSPGQGGYEQYF,TGCGCCAGCAGCCCCGGACAGGGAGGCTACGAGCAGTACTTC
-,TRBJ2-5,-,TRBV7-9,CASSLAAQETQYF,TGTGCCAGCTCCCTGGCGGCACAAGAGACCCAGTACTTC
-,TRBJ1-1,-,TRBV5-6,CASSLGPQVDTEAFF,TGTGCCAGCAGCTTAGGGCCTCAGGTGGACACTGAAGCTTTCTTT
TRBD1,TRBJ1-6,few,TRBV19,CASSAGQGLGSPLHF,TGTGCCAGTAGTGCGGGACAGGGGCTCGGTTCACCCCTCCACTTT
TRBD1,TRBJ2-2,few,TRBV28,CASSSPGQGIAGELFF,TGTGCCAGCAGCTCCCCGGGACAGGGCATCGCCGGGGAGCTGTTTTTT
-,TRBJ2-1,-,TRBV11-2,CASSAQGVEQFF,TGTGCCAGCAGCGCACAGGGAGTCGAGCAGTTCTTC
-,TRBJ1-1,-,TRBV9,CASSNWGATEAFF,TGTGCCAGCAGCAACTGGGGCGCCACTGAAGCTTTCTTT
TRBD1,TRBJ1-2,few,TRBV2,CASSAVPGQGANGYTF,TGTGCCAGCAGTGCTGTTCCGGGACAGGGAGCGAATGGCTACACCTTC
-,TRBJ1-2,-,TRBV9,CASSPVWEAASYGYTF,TGTGCCAGCAGCCCCGTTTGGGAGGCGGCGAGCTATGGCTACACCTTC
TRBD2,TRBJ2-1,few,TRBV11-1,CASSLVDGGYEQFF,TGTGCCAGCAGCTTAGTAGACGGGGGGTACGAGCAGTTCTTC
-,TRBJ2-2,-,TRBV5-1,CASSLARRSTGELFF,TGCGCCAGCAGCTTGGCCCGACGGAGCACCGGGGAGCTGTTTTTT